This T cell receptor beta chain was found in a study of cytomegalovirus exposure and HLA in healthy donors. Germline CDR1 is SGHRS and CDR2 is YFSETQ. The CDR3 has 14 amino acids. V lost 4 bases and J lost 7, with 17 bases in between. Primers included in the PCR were 60 Vbeta and 13 Jbeta primers. Here immunoSEQ multiplex PCR was the method, and the copy in TCRdb shows in-frame clones only, minus some. Counted here are 95,000 to 150,000 clones, 6.5% to 9.5% occurring once; the ten biggest clones make up 5% to 6.5%. The receptor was isolated from a woman aged 40 to 50 in good health and CMV-seropositive. The V gene is TRBV5-1, the J gene TRBJ1-1, with D tentatively TRBD1 (6 bases). Sequencing was carried out using PBMCs. CDR3: CASSPAGWGREAFF. CDR3 DNA: TGCGCCAGCAGCCCGGCAGGCTGGGGGCGTGAAGCTTTCTTT.